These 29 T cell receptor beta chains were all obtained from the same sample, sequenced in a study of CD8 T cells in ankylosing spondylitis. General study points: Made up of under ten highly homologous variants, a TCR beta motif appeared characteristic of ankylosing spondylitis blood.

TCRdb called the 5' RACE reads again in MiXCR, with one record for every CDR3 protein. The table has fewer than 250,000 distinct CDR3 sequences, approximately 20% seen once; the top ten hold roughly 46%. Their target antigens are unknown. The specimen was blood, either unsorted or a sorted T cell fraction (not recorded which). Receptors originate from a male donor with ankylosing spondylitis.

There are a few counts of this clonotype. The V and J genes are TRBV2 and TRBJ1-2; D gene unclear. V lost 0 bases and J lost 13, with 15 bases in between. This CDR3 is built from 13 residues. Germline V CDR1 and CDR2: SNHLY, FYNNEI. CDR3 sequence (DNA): TGTGCCAGCAGTGAAGCCCGGCACCACTTAGGCACCTTC. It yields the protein CASSEARHHLGTF.

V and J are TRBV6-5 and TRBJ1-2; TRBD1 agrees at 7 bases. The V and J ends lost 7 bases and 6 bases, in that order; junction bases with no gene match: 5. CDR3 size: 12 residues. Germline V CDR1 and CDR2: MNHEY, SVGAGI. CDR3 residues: CASTTGENGYTF. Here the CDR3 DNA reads TGTGCCAGCACCACAGGGGAGAATGGCTACACCTTC.

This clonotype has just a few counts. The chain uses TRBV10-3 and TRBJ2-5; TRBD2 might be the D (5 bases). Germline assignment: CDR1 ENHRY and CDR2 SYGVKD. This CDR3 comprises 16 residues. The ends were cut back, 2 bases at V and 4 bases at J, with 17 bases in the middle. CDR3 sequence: CAISEGSPGGLETQYF. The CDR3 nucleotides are TGTGCCATCAGTGAGGGAAGTCCTGGAGGTTTAGAGACCCAGTACTTC.

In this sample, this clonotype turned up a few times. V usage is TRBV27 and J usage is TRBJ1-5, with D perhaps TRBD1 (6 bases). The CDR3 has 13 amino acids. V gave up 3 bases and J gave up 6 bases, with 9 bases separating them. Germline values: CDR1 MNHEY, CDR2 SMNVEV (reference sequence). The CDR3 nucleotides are TGTGCCAGCAGTTTTGGGGGGCGTCAGCCCCAGCATTTT. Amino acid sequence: CASSFGGRQPQHF.

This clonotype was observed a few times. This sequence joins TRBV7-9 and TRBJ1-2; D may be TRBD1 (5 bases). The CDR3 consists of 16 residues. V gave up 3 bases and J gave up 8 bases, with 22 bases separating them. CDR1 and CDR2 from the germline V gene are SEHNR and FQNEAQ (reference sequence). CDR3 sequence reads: CASSFAPDGGRGGYTF. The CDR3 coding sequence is TGTGCCAGCAGCTTCGCTCCGGACGGGGGTAGAGGAGGCTACACCTTC.

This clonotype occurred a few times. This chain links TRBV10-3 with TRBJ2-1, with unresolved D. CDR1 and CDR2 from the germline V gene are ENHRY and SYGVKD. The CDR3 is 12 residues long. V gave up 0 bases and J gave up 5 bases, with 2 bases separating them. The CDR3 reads CAISESNNEQFF. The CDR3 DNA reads TGTGCCATCAGTGAGTCAAACAATGAGCAGTTCTTC.

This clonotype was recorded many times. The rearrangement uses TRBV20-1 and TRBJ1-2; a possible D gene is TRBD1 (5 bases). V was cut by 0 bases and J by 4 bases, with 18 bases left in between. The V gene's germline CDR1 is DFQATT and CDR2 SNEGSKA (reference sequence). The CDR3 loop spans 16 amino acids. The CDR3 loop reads CSARDLAQERGYGYTF. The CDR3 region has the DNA TGCAGTGCTAGAGATCTAGCTCAGGAAAGGGGCTATGGCTACACCTTC.

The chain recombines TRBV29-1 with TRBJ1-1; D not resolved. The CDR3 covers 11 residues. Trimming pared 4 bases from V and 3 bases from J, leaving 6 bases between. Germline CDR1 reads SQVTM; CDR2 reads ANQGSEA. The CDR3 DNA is TGCAGCGTTGTGGAGTACACTGAAGCTTTCTTT. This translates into CSVVEYTEAFF.

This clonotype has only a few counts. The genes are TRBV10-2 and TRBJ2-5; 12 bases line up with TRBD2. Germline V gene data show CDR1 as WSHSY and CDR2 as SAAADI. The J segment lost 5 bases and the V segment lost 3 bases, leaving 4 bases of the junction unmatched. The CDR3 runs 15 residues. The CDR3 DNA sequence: TGCGCCAGCAGTGATCTAGCGGGGGGGATTGAGACCCAGTACTTC. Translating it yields CASSDLAGGIETQYF.

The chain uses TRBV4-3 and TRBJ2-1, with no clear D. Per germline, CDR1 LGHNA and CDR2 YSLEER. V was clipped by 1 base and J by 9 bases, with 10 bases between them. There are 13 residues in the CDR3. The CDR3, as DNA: TGCGCCAGCAGCCAAGTAGAATCGACTGAGCAGTTCTTC. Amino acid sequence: CASSQVESTEQFF.

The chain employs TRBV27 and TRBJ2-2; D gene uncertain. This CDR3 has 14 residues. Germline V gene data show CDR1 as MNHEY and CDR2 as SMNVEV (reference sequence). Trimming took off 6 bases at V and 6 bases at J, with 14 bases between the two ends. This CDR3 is CASSTGVLSGELFF. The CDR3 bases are TGTGCCAGCAGCACTGGGGTTTTATCCGGGGAGCTGTTTTTT.

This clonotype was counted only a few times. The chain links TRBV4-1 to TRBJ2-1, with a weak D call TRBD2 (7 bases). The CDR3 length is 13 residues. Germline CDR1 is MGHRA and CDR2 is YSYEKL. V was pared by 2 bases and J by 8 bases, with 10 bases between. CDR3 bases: TGCGCCAGCAGCCAACCGGGGGGCGATGAGCAGTTCTTC. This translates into CASSQPGGDEQFF.

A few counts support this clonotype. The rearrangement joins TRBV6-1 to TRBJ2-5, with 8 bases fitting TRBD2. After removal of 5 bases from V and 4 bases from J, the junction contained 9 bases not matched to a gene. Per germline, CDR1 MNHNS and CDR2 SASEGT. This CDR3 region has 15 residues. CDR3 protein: CASSPRRAGGETQYF. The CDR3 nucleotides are TGTGCCAGCAGTCCCCGGCGGGCGGGAGGAGAGACCCAGTACTTC.

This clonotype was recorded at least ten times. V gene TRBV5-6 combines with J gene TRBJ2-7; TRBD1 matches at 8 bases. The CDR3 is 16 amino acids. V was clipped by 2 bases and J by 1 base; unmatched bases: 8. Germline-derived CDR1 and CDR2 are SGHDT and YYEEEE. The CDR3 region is CASSFGQGVSSYEQYF. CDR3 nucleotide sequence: TGTGCCAGCAGCTTCGGACAGGGCGTTTCGTCCTACGAGCAGTACTTC.

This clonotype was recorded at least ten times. Here the CDR3 reads CASSPTNTEAFF. The CDR3 DNA reads TGTGCCAGCAGCCCGACCAACACTGAAGCTTTCTTT. The chain combines TRBV12-3 or TRBV12-4 with TRBJ1-1; D uncertain. The CDR3 is made up of 12 amino acids. V lost 6 bases and J 2 bases, leaving 7 bases between the germline ends.

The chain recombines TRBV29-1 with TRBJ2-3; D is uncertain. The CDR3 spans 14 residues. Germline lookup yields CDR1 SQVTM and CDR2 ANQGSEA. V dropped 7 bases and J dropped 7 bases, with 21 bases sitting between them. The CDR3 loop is CSALEMGLDNTQYF. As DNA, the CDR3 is TGCAGCGCCCTCGAGATGGGTCTCGATAATACGCAGTATTTT.

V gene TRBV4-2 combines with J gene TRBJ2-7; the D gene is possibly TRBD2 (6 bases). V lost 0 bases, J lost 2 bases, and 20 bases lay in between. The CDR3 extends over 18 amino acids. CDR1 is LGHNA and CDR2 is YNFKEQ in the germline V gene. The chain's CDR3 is CASSQEWEEVVGTYEQYF. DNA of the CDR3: TGTGCCAGCAGCCAAGAGTGGGAGGAAGTCGTGGGGACCTACGAGCAGTACTTC.

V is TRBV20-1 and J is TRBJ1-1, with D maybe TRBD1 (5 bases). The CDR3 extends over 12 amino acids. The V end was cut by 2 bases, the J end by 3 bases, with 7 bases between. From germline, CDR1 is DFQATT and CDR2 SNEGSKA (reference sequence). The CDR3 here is CSARMGDTEAFF. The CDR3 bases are TGCAGTGCTAGAATGGGGGACACTGAAGCTTTCTTT.

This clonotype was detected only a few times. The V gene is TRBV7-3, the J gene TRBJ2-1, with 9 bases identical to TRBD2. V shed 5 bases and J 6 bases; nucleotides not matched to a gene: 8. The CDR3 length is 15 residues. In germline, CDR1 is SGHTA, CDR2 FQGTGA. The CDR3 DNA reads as TGTGCCAGCAGCCCCTTAGCGGGAGTTGCCAATGAGCAGTTCTTC. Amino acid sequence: CASSPLAGVANEQFF. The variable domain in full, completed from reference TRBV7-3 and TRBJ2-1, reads GAGVSQTPSNKVTEKGKYVELRCDPISGHTALYWYRQSLGQGPEFLIYFQGTGAADDSGLPNDRFFAVRPEGSVSTLKIQRTERGDSAVYLCASSPLAGVANEQFFGPGTRLTVL.

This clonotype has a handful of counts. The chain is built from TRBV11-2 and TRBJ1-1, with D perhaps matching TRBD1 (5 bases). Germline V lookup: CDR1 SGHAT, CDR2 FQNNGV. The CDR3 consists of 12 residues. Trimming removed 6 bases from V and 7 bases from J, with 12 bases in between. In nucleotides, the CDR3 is TGTGCCAGCAGTTCCAACGGGGGTGAAGCTTTCTTT. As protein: CASSSNGGEAFF.

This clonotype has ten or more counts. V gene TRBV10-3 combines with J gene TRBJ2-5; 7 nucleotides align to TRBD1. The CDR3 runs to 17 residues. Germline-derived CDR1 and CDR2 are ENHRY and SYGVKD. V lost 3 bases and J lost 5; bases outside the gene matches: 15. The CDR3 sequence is CAISDPQGGAGSETQYF. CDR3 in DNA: TGTGCCATCAGTGATCCCCAAGGGGGCGCGGGTTCTGAGACCCAGTACTTC.

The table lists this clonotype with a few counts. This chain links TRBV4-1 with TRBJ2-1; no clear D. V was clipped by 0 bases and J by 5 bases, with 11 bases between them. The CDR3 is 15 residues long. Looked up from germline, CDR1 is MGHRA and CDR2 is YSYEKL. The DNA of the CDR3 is TGCGCCAGCAGCCAAGACACCAGTACCCACAATGAGCAGTTCTTC. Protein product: CASSQDTSTHNEQFF.

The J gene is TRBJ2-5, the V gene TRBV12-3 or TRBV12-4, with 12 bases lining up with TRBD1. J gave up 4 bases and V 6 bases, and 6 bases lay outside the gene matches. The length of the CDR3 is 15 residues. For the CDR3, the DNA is TGTGCCAGCAGACCCGGGACAGGGGGCCGAGAGACCCAGTACTTC. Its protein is CASRPGTGGRETQYF.

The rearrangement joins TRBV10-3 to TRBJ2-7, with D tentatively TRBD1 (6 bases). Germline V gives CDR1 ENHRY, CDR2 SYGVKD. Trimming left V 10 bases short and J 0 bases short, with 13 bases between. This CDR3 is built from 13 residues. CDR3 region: CATNPGVSYEQYF. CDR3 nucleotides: TGTGCCACTAACCCAGGGGTCTCCTACGAGCAGTACTTC.

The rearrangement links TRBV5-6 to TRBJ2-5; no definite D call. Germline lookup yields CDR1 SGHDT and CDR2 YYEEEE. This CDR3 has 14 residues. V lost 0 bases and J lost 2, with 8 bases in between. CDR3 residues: CASSLGQAQETQYF. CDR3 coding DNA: TGTGCCAGCAGCTTGGGTCAGGCACAAGAGACCCAGTACTTC.

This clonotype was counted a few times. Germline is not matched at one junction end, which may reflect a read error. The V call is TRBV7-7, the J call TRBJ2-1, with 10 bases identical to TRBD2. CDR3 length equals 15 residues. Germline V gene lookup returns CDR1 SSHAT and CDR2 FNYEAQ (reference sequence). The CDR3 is CASSLFLAGADEQFF. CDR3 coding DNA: TGTGCTAGCAGCTTATTCCTAGCGGGGGCTGATGAGCAGTTCTTC.

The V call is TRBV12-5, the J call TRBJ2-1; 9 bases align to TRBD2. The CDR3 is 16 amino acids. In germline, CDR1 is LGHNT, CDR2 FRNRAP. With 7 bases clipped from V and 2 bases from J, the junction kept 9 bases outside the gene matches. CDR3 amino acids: CASALSAGGPYNEQFF. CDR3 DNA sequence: TGTGCTAGTGCCCTAAGTGCGGGAGGGCCCTACAATGAGCAGTTCTTC. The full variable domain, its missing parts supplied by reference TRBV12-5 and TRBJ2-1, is DARVTQTPRHKVTEMGQEVTMRCQPILGHNTVFWYRQTMMQGLELLAYFRNRAPLDDSGMPKDRFSAEMPDATLATLKIQPSEPRDSAVYFCASALSAGGPYNEQFFGPGTRLTVL.

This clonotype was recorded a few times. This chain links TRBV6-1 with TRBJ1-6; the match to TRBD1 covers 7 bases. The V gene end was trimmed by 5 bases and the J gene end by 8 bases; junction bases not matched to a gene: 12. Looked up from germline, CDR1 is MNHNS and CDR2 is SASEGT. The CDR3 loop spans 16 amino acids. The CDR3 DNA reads TGTGCCAGCAGTCCTTGGGTGACAGGGTTTTATTCACCCCTCCACTTT. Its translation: CASSPWVTGFYSPLHF.

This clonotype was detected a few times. The CDR3 loop is CATSDGGVDEQFF. In DNA form, the CDR3 reads TGTGCCACCAGTGACGGGGGTGTTGATGAGCAGTTCTTC. This chain connects TRBV24-1 to TRBJ2-1; a possible D gene is TRBD2 (6 bases). V was clipped by 4 bases and J by 8 bases, with 11 bases between them. CDR3 length: 13 residues. CDR1 and CDR2 from the germline V gene are KGHDR and SFDVKD.